This T cell receptor (beta chain) was captured in a study of OX40 agonist ivuxolimab in advanced cancers. Notes on the research overall: The costimulatory receptor OX40 (CD134) was targeted by ivuxolimab, a fully human IgG2 agonistic monoclonal antibody. Intravenous ivuxolimab was administered to patients every 2 weeks at six dose levels: 0.01, 0.1, 0.3, 1.5, 3 and 10 mg/kg. Of the roughly 54 dose-escalation patients, hepatocellular carcinoma was present in about 20, melanoma in around 15, renal cell carcinoma in 9 and head and neck cancer in 9. In the dose-escalation cohort, about four fifths of patients were male, and the mean age was around 60 years with a range of roughly 20 to 85. Prior anti-PD-1, anti-PD-L1 or anti-CTLA-4 therapy was permitted, and checkpoint inhibitors had been received by about 44% of dose-escalation patients. Partial responses occurred in three dose-escalation patients, of whom one had hepatocellular carcinoma and two had cutaneous melanoma. The point of sequencing TCRbeta in the periphery was to test whether ivuxolimab changed TCR sequence diversity and drove clonal T-cell expansion. The paper describes the monotherapy dose-escalation part (N ≈ 51 patients) of the phase I trial of ivuxolimab.

To note about this clone: Its antigen is currently not known. No base quality information exists; no much larger clone differs at one position.

Genomic DNA was isolated from the sorted cells so that the TCRbeta CDR3 region could be sequenced. The immunoSEQ Assay was used for sequencing of TCRbeta CDR3 regions. Entries here come from immuneACCESS through TCRdb and include only in-frame sequences with V and J called. Some clones fail to appear in such tables; in the studies checked, an unresolved V gene covers under half of the shortfall, and the cause of the remainder is unknown. The sample contains some 64,000 clones, about 90% of them found a single time. Over 4% of the sample is held by the ten biggest clonotypes. From cysteine to phenylalanine, the CDR3 is 15 amino acids long. Of all the DNA, just the CDR3 is kept, 45 bases in frame from base 1. The germline V gene provides CDR1 MNHEY and CDR2 SVGAGI. Relative to germline, V is 0 bases shorter and J is 0 bases shorter, with 5 bases between their ends. The investigation overall reported the following: Antigen specificity was not determined for the clonally expanded peripheral T cells. On average, CD8+ T cells showed more expanded clones than CD4+ T cells after ivuxolimab. Low levels of normalized T-cell clonal expansion were also seen in some patients who did not respond. Partial responders in the 0.1-3.0 mg/kg groups had among the lowest normalized peripheral clonal expansion, especially among CD8+ T cells. At doses from 0.1 to 3.0 mg/kg, clonal expansion was seen in both CD4+ and CD8+ blood T cells between baseline and week 6.

Patients with a history of autoimmune disease or receiving systemic immunosuppression were excluded from the trial. Peripheral blood for TCR sequencing was collected from all dose cohorts at baseline, on cycle 4 day 1, and on cycle 7 day 1. Samples came from an open-label, multicenter, first-in-human phase I dose-escalation trial of ivuxolimab. Adults with locally advanced or metastatic head and neck squamous cell, hepatocellular, melanoma or renal cell carcinoma were enrolled in the trial. Before TCR sequencing, CD4+ T cells and CD8+ T cells from peripheral blood were sorted into separate populations.

The TCR comes from an adult with an advanced solid tumor such as melanoma, head and neck, liver or kidney cancer. The chain couples TRBV6-5 to TRBJ1-4, with no confidently assigned D gene. Sequencing was performed on CD4+ or CD8+ T cells sorted from blood, taken in a trial of the OX40 agonist ivuxolimab. The DNA is as follows: TGTGCCAGCAGTTACTCGGGAGCAACTAATGAAAAACTGTTTTTT. Its product reads: CASSYSGATNEKLFF.